This T cell receptor beta chain was retrieved from a study of CD8+ T cells in alopecia areata (dated by TCRdb to the late 2010s). Background for the entire study: Treated patients were enrolled in an open-label pilot trial of oral tofacitinib at 5 to 10 mg twice daily for moderate-to-severe alopecia areata. Patients received tofacitinib for 6 to 18 months and were then followed off drug for 6 months to check for delayed response and recurrence. In treated patients, disease severity was measured using the SALT score, which gives the percentage of scalp surface area affected. In both human patients and the C3H/HeJ mouse model, the study applied high-throughput TCRbeta sequencing to look at T cell clonal expansion in alopecia areata. On the human side, TCRbeta sequencing was run on scalp tissue and on sorted CD4+ and CD8+ peripheral blood T cells from healthy controls and from alopecia areata patients with either patchy or totalis/universalis disease. Biopsies were taken from tofacitinib-treated patients at baseline and again at 4 and 24 weeks into treatment, and several of those patients also had a later scalp biopsy. Scalp clonality was compared among normal scalp (n=4), patchy alopecia areata scalp (n=8), and alopecia totalis/universalis scalp (n=8). RNA came from the PAXgene miRNA kit for fixed scalp, the miRNeasy kit for PBMCs, and the RNeasy kit for mouse skin. Amplification of TCRbeta CDR3 regions was done by immunoSEQ multiplex PCR using 35 Vbeta forward primers and 13 Jbeta reverse primers. The investigation overall reported the following: The treated cohort was small, with a single nonresponder, so links between baseline CD8+ expansion and response need larger studies. TCR sequences shared between patients were less clear than in mice, possibly partly because of HLA diversity in the patient population. During tofacitinib treatment, many expanded lesional clones remained in scalp and blood, and this persistence may partly explain relapse after treatment is stopped. Resident alphabeta T cells in normal human skin are also sequenced, complicating scalp TCR repertoire analysis, unlike mouse skin dominated by gammadelta T cells. With tofacitinib, both scalp clonality and the number of expanded CD8+ clones among the top 100 scalp clones went down significantly. Compared with normal scalp, lesional scalp, particularly in alopecia totalis/universalis, had higher clonality and more expanded CD8+ clones, which suggests antigenic drive.

Taken from cysteine to phenylalanine, the CDR3 has 15 residues. The CDR3 DNA has 45 bases and is translated from base 1. The junction shows trimming of 3 bases on V and 0 bases on J, plus 12 bases between the germline ends. As encoded in the germline V gene, CDR1 is SGHTA while CDR2 is FQGTGA. As for this clone: The clone's antigen remains unknown. Per-nucleotide qualities are absent, and no much larger clonotype sits a single base away.

Library construction relied on the immunoSEQ multiplex PCR assay. To provide template for TCR sequencing, every sample had RNA extracted and reverse transcribed into cDNA. SuperScript III was used to make first-strand cDNA, primed with a 2:1 mix of oligo-dT and random hexamers. A synthetic immune receptor repertoire was used to gauge amplification bias, and whatever bias remained was removed computationally. The published analysis was carried out like this. Raw reads were preprocessed to remove errors, and CDR3 was defined by IMGT conventions from the conserved cysteine to phenylalanine. Clonality was computed as 1 minus the Shannon entropy, with the entropy normalized by log2 of the number of productive unique TCRs. Whether each scalp clone was CD4 or CD8 was inferred by checking scalp TCRbeta sequences against the CD4 and CD8 repertoires from sorted blood. The source is immuneACCESS, and TCRdb retained only in-frame sequences with V and J called. Part of the clones is not carried over; for the studies checked, unresolved V genes explain less than half of this, and the remainder is unexplained. V, J and clone size are those of that table, while D and trimming were read from the DNA. This sample has roughly 76,000 clones in its table, and approximately 28% of those were observed once. The top ten clones comprise under 15% of the sample.

The sample's time point label is to be understood as: 4 weeks on oral tofacitinib. Reading the label with the study, this specimen's treatment or condition is: oral pan-JAK inhibitor, 5-10 mg twice daily. From alopecia areata patients, peripheral blood was collected along with lesional scalp punch biopsies. PBMCs were isolated by density centrifugation and stained for CD3, CD4 and CD8, after which CD4+ and CD8+ T cells were sorted on a FACSAria. The TCR comes from a human donor with alopecia areata. The sample was CD8+ T cells sorted from blood, taken at week 4, from a patient treated with tofacitinib. Rearrangement joined TRBV7-3 to TRBJ2-7; matching of 6 bases hints at TRBD2 as the D gene. The CDR3 protein sequence reads: CASSLGGGDSYEQYF. The bases read TGTGCCAGCAGCTTGGGTGGCGGGGACTCCTACGAGCAGTACTTC.